Below, 21 T cell receptor beta chains from the same sample are listed, as sequenced in a study of blood T cell repertoires in COVID-19. Repertoires were generated with immunoSEQ multiplex PCR, while TCRdb's copy carries only in-frame clones and drops some. The table includes 250,000 or so clones, more than 85% detected once. Input material: PBMCs or T cells enriched from blood (not recorded which). Receptor source: a man aged 35 to 55 who had been exposed to COVID-19.

The chain links TRBV28 to TRBJ2-7; TRBD2 might be the D (6 bases). This CDR3 is built from 13 residues. The V gene's germline CDR1 is MDHEN and CDR2 SYDVKM. With 6 bases removed from V and 1 base from J, the gap between germline ends came to 10 bases. The CDR3 nucleotides are TGTGCCAGCAGGCAGGGACTTTCCTACGAGCAGTACTTC. Translating it yields CASRQGLSYEQYF.

Here the CDR3 DNA reads TGCAGCGCCAATGAGGGCAGTGAGCAGTTCTTC. Translation gives CSANEGSEQFF. V is TRBV29-1 and J is TRBJ2-1; a weak D match, TRBD2 (5 bases). Trimming shortened V by 7 bases and J by 9 bases, and 13 bases separated the two germline ends. Germline V gene lookup returns CDR1 SQVTM and CDR2 ANQGSEA. This CDR3 is built from 11 residues.

The gene calls are TRBV11-3 and TRBJ2-3; TRBD1 might be the D (5 bases). CDR1 is SGHNT, CDR2 YENEEA, per germline. This CDR3 contains 13 residues. V was pared by 8 bases and J by 4 bases, with 13 bases between. The CDR3: CASGSRRADTQYF. In nucleotides, the CDR3 is TGTGCCAGCGGTTCCCGCAGGGCAGATACGCAGTATTTT.

The gene calls are TRBV7-6 and TRBJ2-1; D possibly corresponds to TRBD2 (5 bases). From germline, CDR1 is SGHVS and CDR2 FNYEAQ. V dropped 4 bases and J dropped 7 bases, with 17 bases sitting between them. The CDR3 loop spans 15 amino acids. The DNA of the CDR3 is TGTGCCAGCAGCTACGCTTTCGCAGCGGATAATGAGCAGTTCTTC. It yields the protein CASSYAFAADNEQFF.

V and J are TRBV29-1 and TRBJ2-7; TRBD1 might be the D (6 bases). Per germline, CDR1 SQVTM and CDR2 ANQGSEA. This CDR3 is 12 amino acids long. Trimming removed 4 bases at V and 3 bases at J, with 10 bases between. The CDR3 DNA sequence: TGCAGCGTTGGACAGGTCCTCTACGAGCAGTACTTC. Translated, it gives CSVGQVLYEQYF.

The rearrangement joins TRBV30 to TRBJ1-2, with 8 bases matching TRBD1. CDR3 length: 17 residues. CDR1 is GTSNPN and CDR2 is SVGIG in the germline V gene (reference sequence). V shed 0 bases, J shed 2 bases, and the junction held 11 bases outside the gene matches. CDR3 protein: CAWSVQGGSFSNYGYTF. DNA for the CDR3: TGTGCCTGGAGTGTACAGGGGGGTAGTTTCTCGAACTATGGCTACACCTTC.

The table lists this clone with a few counts. The genes are TRBV4-3 and TRBJ2-7, with TRBD2 matching over 7 bases. This CDR3 has 13 residues. CDR1 LGHNA and CDR2 YSLEER come from the germline V gene. With 4 bases clipped from V and 2 bases from J, the junction kept 2 bases outside the gene matches. This chain's CDR3 is CASSPGLAYEQYF. The CDR3 DNA follows: TGCGCCAGCAGCCCCGGACTAGCCTACGAGCAGTACTTC.

The J gene is TRBJ2-1, the V gene TRBV7-3; D possibly corresponds to TRBD2 (5 bases). The CDR3 totals 16 residues. CDR1 and CDR2 (germline): SGHTA, FQGTGA. Trimming removed 2 bases from V and 4 bases from J, with 15 bases in between. CDR3 bases: TGTGCCAGCAGCTTATTAGAGGGATTGGGATACAATGAGCAGTTCTTC. Its protein is CASSLLEGLGYNEQFF.

This sequence joins TRBV10-2 and TRBJ2-7; D is ambiguous. This CDR3 spans 12 amino acids. The germline V gene has CDR1 WSHSY and CDR2 SAAADI. V was pared by 6 bases and J by 1 base, with 7 bases between. CDR3 nucleotide sequence: TGCGCCAGCAGCGTCTTTTCCTACGAGCAGTACTTC. Translation gives CASSVFSYEQYF.

This sequence joins TRBV7-3 and TRBJ2-2; TRBD2 matches 14 bases. The CDR3 length is 17 residues. V shed 4 bases and J 7 bases; nucleotides not matched to a gene: 8. Germline assignment: CDR1 SGHTA and CDR2 FQGTGA. The CDR3 DNA reads as TGTGCCAGCAGCTACGATAGGGGACTAGCGGGAGTCGGGGAGCTGTTTTTT. Its protein product is CASSYDRGLAGVGELFF.

The genes are TRBV30 and TRBJ1-1; TRBD1 matches at 10 bases. V gave up 8 bases and J gave up 2 bases; unmatched junction bases: 2. This CDR3 is built from 12 residues. Germline V lookup: CDR1 GTSNPN, CDR2 SVGIG (reference sequence). The CDR3 sequence is CAGDRGNTEAFF. The DNA for the CDR3 is TGTGCCGGGGACAGGGGCAACACTGAAGCTTTCTTT.

This clone was detected only once. The chain uses TRBV3-1 (or the pseudogene TRBV3-2) and TRBJ1-4; D gene ambiguous. Trimming stripped 0 bases from V and 5 bases from J, with 13 bases between. Germline-derived CDR1 and CDR2 are LGHDT and YNNKEL (reference sequence). The CDR3 is made up of 16 amino acids. CDR3 nucleotides: TGTGCCAGCAGCCAAGATTTGAGGAGGTGGAATGAAAAACTGTTTTTT. Residues: CASSQDLRRWNEKLFF.

The chain employs TRBV28 and TRBJ1-5; 7 bases align to TRBD1. The CDR3 runs to 16 residues. Germline V lookup: CDR1 MDHEN, CDR2 SYDVKM. With 7 bases clipped from V and 2 bases from J, the junction kept 11 bases outside the gene matches. CDR3 sequence (DNA): TGTGCCAGCACCTTATCACTAGGACAGGGCAATCAGCCCCAGCATTTT. It yields the protein CASTLSLGQGNQPQHF. The full variable domain, rest sourced from reference TRBV28 and TRBJ1-5, is DVKVTQSSRYLVKRTGEKVFLECVQDMDHENMFWYRQDPGLGLRLIYFSYDVKMKEKGDIPEGYSVSREKKERFSLILESASTNQTSMYLCASTLSLGQGNQPQHFGDGTRLSIL.

J is TRBJ1-5 and V is TRBV5-6; D remains unclear. The CDR3 extends over 13 amino acids. The V and J ends lost 1 base and 4 bases respectively, with 6 bases between them. Germline V gene sequence: CDR1 SGHDT, CDR2 YYEEEE. The CDR3, as DNA: TGTGCCAGCAGCTTGATCGGGAATCAGCCCCAGCATTTT. It translates to CASSLIGNQPQHF.

The gene calls are TRBV7-2 and TRBJ1-6; D gene unclear. Looked up from germline, CDR1 is SGHTA and CDR2 is FQGNSA. The CDR3 extends over 14 amino acids. V dropped 2 bases and J dropped 7 bases, with 9 bases sitting between them. The CDR3 loop is CASSLFGRNSPLHF. CDR3 in DNA: TGTGCCAGCAGCTTATTTGGGAGAAATTCACCCCTCCACTTT.

The chain joins TRBV6-4 to TRBJ2-2; tentatively, D is TRBD2 (5 bases). Germline CDR1 MRHNA, CDR2 SNTAGT. V lost 3 bases, J lost 3 bases, and 5 bases lay in between. CDR3 length: 13 residues. The CDR3 sequence is CASSERDTGELFF. Written as DNA, the CDR3 is TGTGCCAGCAGTGAGCGGGACACCGGGGAGCTGTTTTTT.

The chain is built from TRBV6-2 or TRBV6-3 and TRBJ2-3; 7 bases are shared with TRBD2. Germline V gene sequence: CDR1 MNHEY, CDR2 SVGEGT. V was clipped by 4 bases and J by 8 bases; unmatched bases: 12. The CDR3 spans 15 residues. CDR3 sequence reads: CASSSSPGGSATQYF. For the CDR3, the DNA is TGTGCCAGCAGTTCCTCTCCCGGCGGGAGCGCTACGCAGTATTTT.

This clone showed up just once. The chain employs TRBV5-4 and TRBJ1-1; 7 nucleotides agree with TRBD1. The V gene end was trimmed by 1 base and the J gene end by 1 base; junction bases not matched to a gene: 1. The CDR3 runs to 14 residues. Germline V lookup: CDR1 SGHNT, CDR2 YYREEE (reference sequence). CDR3 DNA: TGTGCCAGCAGCTTGAACAGGGGGAACACTGAAGCTTTCTTT. Amino acids: CASSLNRGNTEAFF.

The chain has TRBV30 and TRBJ1-4; TRBD1 is a possible D gene (6 bases). The CDR3 runs 12 residues. From germline, CDR1 is GTSNPN and CDR2 SVGIG (reference sequence). The germline V and J ends were trimmed by 1 base and 7 bases, with 7 bases remaining between them. CDR3 in amino acids: CAWSEQGEKLFF. The CDR3 DNA reads TGTGCCTGGAGTGAACAGGGTGAAAAACTGTTTTTT.

The CDR3 is CASSFLVLGSGTGELFF. CDR3 DNA: TGTGCCAGCAGCTTCCTAGTACTAGGTTCAGGCACCGGGGAGCTGTTTTTT. The rearrangement uses TRBV5-4 and TRBJ2-2, with D perhaps TRBD2 (5 bases). Germline V gene sequence: CDR1 SGHNT, CDR2 YYREEE (reference sequence). V shed 2 bases and J shed 4 bases, with 18 bases lying between them. This CDR3 is built from 17 residues.

This sequence joins TRBV6-5 and TRBJ2-1; weak D call: TRBD2 (5 bases). This CDR3 contains 11 residues. The V and J ends lost 6 bases and 8 bases respectively, with 8 bases between them. Germline CDR1 MNHEY, CDR2 SVGAGI. In nucleotides, the CDR3 is TGTGCCAGCAGCCAGAGGGATGAGCAGTTCTTC. This encodes CASSQRDEQFF.